The subject of this entry is one T cell receptor beta chain. These data come from a study of blood T cell repertoires in COVID-19. Study-wide background: Samples came from the United States, Italy and Spain, spanning acute and convalescent COVID-19. The cDNA or gDNA used as material had been derived from T cells, B-cell-depleted T cells, or PBMCs.

In the study's own analysis: How many nucleated cells were present was estimated from reference gene primer amplification. Using immunoSEQ multiplex PCR, the repertoire was profiled, and TCRdb retains in-frame clones only, with some absent. V and J calls and clone size come straight from that table; D and trimming were deduced from the DNA. The data contain about 64,000 clones, 86% of them singletons. V was trimmed by 0 bases and J by 0 bases, leaving 9 bases between them. The CDR3 is 16 amino acids. The germline CDR1 and CDR2 sequences are SGHKS and YYEKEE (reference sequence). Sequencing was carried out using peripheral blood. The origin of this receptor is a man aged 50 to 59 with active COVID-19. The V and J genes are TRBV5-5 and TRBJ1-4; D unclear. The DNA of the CDR3 is TGTGCCAGCAGCTTGGCAGCAGGAACAACTAATGAAAAACTGTTTTTT. Translated: CASSLAAGTTNEKLFF.